The next 5 T cell receptor beta chains were all read from a single sample in a study of blood T cell dynamics during melanoma immunotherapy. Indicated time point: week 3, after first cycle of checkpoint inhibitor. Sequencing used immunoSEQ multiplex PCR; TCRdb keeps in-frame clones, though not all of them. The table lists about 11,000 clones, approximately 80% of them singletons. The input for sequencing was blood, taken from a patient treated with checkpoint blockade. The receptor source for this set is a human donor with melanoma.

This CDR3 reads CAISESNRGDNEQFF. CDR3 nucleotides: TGTGCCATCAGTGAGTCGAACAGGGGTGACAATGAGCAGTTCTTC. The genes are TRBV10-3 and TRBJ2-1; 7 positions match TRBD1. The CDR3 is made up of 15 amino acids. Germline V gene lookup returns CDR1 ENHRY and CDR2 SYGVKD. The trim removed 0 bases at V and 5 bases at J, leaving 4 bases unmatched.

In DNA form, the CDR3 reads TGTGCCAGCAGTCCGCCGGGCTTGGGGGGTGAAAAACTGTTTTTT. It specifies CASSPPGLGGEKLFF. The chain employs TRBV28 and TRBJ1-4, with a tentative D call TRBD1 (5 bases). The V gene's germline CDR1 is MDHEN and CDR2 SYDVKM. The V end lost 5 bases, the J end lost 7 bases, and 17 bases lay between the germline ends. The CDR3 length is 15 residues.

This rearrangement joins TRBV5-1 to TRBJ1-2, with 7 bases lining up with TRBD1. The CDR3 is 13 residues long. Germline CDR1 SGHRS, CDR2 YFSETQ. V lost 7 bases and J lost 2; bases outside the gene matches: 5. CDR3 region: CASAKQGNYGYTF. The CDR3 DNA reads TGCGCCAGCGCTAAACAGGGGAACTATGGCTACACCTTC.

The chain recombines TRBV5-4 with TRBJ1-2; possible D gene TRBD1, 5 bases. Germline V gives CDR1 SGHNT, CDR2 YYREEE (reference sequence). The CDR3 covers 15 residues. V lost 3 bases and J lost 3, with 15 bases in between. The CDR3: CASSSNLGPYYGYTF. DNA of the CDR3: TGTGCCAGCAGCTCCAACCTGGGACCTTACTATGGCTACACCTTC. The complete variable domain, with remaining parts taken from reference TRBV5-4 and TRBJ1-2, reads ETGVTQSPTHLIKTRGQQVTLRCSSQSGHNTVSWYQQALGQGPQFIFQYYREEENGRGNFPPRFSGLQFPNYSSELNVNALELDDSALYLCASSSNLGPYYGYTFGSGTRLTVV.

The chain combines TRBV19 with TRBJ1-1; D is perhaps TRBD1 (6 bases). V was trimmed by 7 bases and J by 2 bases, leaving 20 bases between them. The CDR3 is 16 residues long. Germline V gene sequence: CDR1 LNHDA, CDR2 SQIVND (reference sequence). The CDR3 is CASNPLSGAGNTEAFF. CDR3 DNA: TGTGCCAGTAACCCCCTCTCGGGGGCGGGTAACACTGAAGCTTTCTTT.